This T cell receptor beta chain derives from a study of technical replicates of blood from a few donors. CDR1 and CDR2 (germline): SGHVS, FQNEAQ. V lost 6 bases, J lost 4 bases, and 13 bases stayed unmatched. This CDR3 is built from 17 residues. Profiled with immunoSEQ multiplex PCR; TCRdb holds only in-frame clones, not every one. The sample contains about 81,000 clones, 90% to 98% of which appear only once. The receptor comes from a human donor in good health. The sequenced sample consisted of T cells isolated from PBMCs. The gene calls are TRBV7-8 and TRBJ2-1; the match to TRBD1 covers 9 bases. The CDR3 region is CASRKDRGALPYNEQFF. The CDR3 bases are TGTGCCAGCAGGAAGGACAGGGGAGCTCTCCCTTACAATGAGCAGTTCTTC.